This TCR beta chain stems from a study of CD8+ T cells in alopecia areata. Extraction and reverse transcription of RNA yielded cDNA as the sequencing template. Sequenced by immunoSEQ multiplex PCR; TCRdb stores in-frame clones only, minus some. The table has 110,000 to 150,000 clones, 86% seen once. The CDR3 is 11 residues long. V shed 6 bases and J 12 bases; nucleotides not matched to a gene: 8. Germline values: CDR1 GTSNPN, CDR2 SVGIG (reference sequence). Treatment defined: oral pan-JAK inhibitor, 5-10 mg twice daily. The specimen comprised CD8+ T cells sorted from blood, sampled at week 4, from a patient treated with tofacitinib. The source is a human donor with alopecia areata. This chain joins TRBV30 and TRBJ2-1, with 7 bases matching TRBD2. CDR3 DNA sequence: TGTGCCTGTGGGAGGACGGGAGGGCAGTTCTTC. Residues: CACGRTGGQFF.